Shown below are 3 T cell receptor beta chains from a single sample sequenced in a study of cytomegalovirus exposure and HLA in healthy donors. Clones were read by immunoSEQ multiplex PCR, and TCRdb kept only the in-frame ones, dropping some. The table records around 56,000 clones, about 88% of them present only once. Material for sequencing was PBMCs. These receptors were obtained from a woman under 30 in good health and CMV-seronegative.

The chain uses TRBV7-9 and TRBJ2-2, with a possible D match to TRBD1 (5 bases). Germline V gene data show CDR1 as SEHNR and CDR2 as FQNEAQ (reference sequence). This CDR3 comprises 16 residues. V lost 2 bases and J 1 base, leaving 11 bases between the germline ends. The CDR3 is CASSLLQGMNTGELFF. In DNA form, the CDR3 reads TGTGCCAGCAGCTTATTGCAGGGTATGAACACCGGGGAGCTGTTTTTT.

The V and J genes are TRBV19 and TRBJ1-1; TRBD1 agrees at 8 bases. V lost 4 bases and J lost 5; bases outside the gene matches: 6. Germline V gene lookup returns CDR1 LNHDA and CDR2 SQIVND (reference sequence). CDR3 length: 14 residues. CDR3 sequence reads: CASSNKQGGTEAFF. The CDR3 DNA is TGTGCCAGTAGTAACAAACAGGGGGGAACTGAAGCTTTCTTT. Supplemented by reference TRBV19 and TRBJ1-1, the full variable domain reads DGGITQSPKYLFRKEGQNVTLSCEQNLNHDAMYWYRQDPGQGLRLIYYSQIVNDFQKGDIAEGYSVSREKKESFPLTVTSAQKNPTAFYLCASSNKQGGTEAFFGQGTRLTVV.

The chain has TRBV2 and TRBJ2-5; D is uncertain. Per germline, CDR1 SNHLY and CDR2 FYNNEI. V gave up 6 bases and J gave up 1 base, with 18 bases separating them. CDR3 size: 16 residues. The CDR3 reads CASRSSPLRTQETQYF. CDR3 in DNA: TGTGCCAGCAGATCAAGCCCGCTACGCACCCAAGAGACCCAGTACTTC.